The clone carrying this TCR beta chain was counted at least ten times. Its target is unknown. Stable hyperthyroidism denotes an absence of ophthalmopathy throughout 18 months of follow-up. This CDR3 contains 12 residues. V was pared by 4 bases and J by 8 bases, with 14 bases between. Germline V gene lookup returns CDR1 SQVTM and CDR2 ANQGSEA. Amplifying from RNA transcripts, the study obtained TCR beta CDR3 regions. First-round RT-PCR employed HTBI primers, with a second-round multiplex PCR after it. TCRdb reprocessed the multiplex PCR reads with MiXCR, giving one entry per CDR3 protein. The sample lists 400,000 or so distinct CDR3 sequences, just over 15% occurring once. The data stem from a study of Graves' ophthalmopathy and Graves' hyperthyroidism. Study in general: Peripheral blood sampling preceded any treatment and occurred at initial diagnosis. Study-wide findings and caveats: Stable hyperthyroidism and ophthalmopathy were told apart by a 13-signature model, which achieved about 88% sensitivity and 81.08% specificity.

Specimen: peripheral blood. This clonotype was sampled from a woman aged 18-30 years with stable Graves' hyperthyroidism. The V gene is TRBV29-1, the J gene TRBJ1-2; a weak D match, TRBD1 (5 bases). The CDR3 DNA is TGCAGCGTTGGGGGGAGGTTCGACGGCTACACCTTC. Encoded protein: CSVGGRFDGYTF.